This is a list of T cell receptor beta chains from one sample in a study of PD-L1 blockade in urothelial cancer. TCRdb's table, derived via immunoSEQ multiplex PCR, lists solely in-frame clones and lacks some. The data show around 30,000 clones, around 80% seen once. Sample: PBMCs, taken around atezolizumab (anti-PD-L1) treatment. Receptor source: a man aged 70 or older with urothelial cancer. The CDR3 runs from the conserved cysteine through the conserved F or W. D genes are given only for firm matches. A row's size may be missing; if present it is once, few, many or a size class.

D,size,J,V,DNA,CDR3
TRBD2,NA,TRBJ2-7,TRBV7-9,TGTGCCAGCAGCCCTCGGGCTAGCGGACAATACGAGCAGTACTTC,CASSPRASGQYEQYF
TRBD1,NA,TRBJ1-1,TRBV2,TGTGCCAGCAGCCCCAGGACAGGGCGGAGGATTGGGTACACTGAAGCTTTCTTT,CASSPRTGRRIGYTEAFF
NA,NA,TRBJ2-7,TRBV10-3,TGTGCCACCGGAGGAAGACGCTCCTACGAGCAGTACTTC,CATGGRRSYEQYF
TRBD2,medium-sized,TRBJ2-1,TRBV6-1,TGTGCCAGCAGTGAATCGACTAGCGGGGGGGCTAGGCAGTTCTTC,CASSESTSGGARQFF
TRBD1,few,TRBJ2-2,TRBV19,TGTGCCAGTAGTTGGACAGGGGGTTATACCGGGGAGCTGTTTTTT,CASSWTGGYTGELFF
TRBD2,NA,TRBJ2-3,TRBV5-1,TGCGCCAGCAGCTTGGAGGGCGGGGGGACAAATACGCAGTATTTT,CASSLEGGGTNTQYF
TRBD2,once,TRBJ2-5,TRBV4-1,TGCGCCAGCAGCCAAGAAGGAGGCGGGAGGGTCCAAGAGACCCAGTACTTC,CASSQEGGGRVQETQYF
TRBD1,NA,TRBJ1-4,TRBV12-5,TGTGCTAGTGGTCAAACGGGACAGGGTAATGAAAAACTGTTTTTT,CASGQTGQGNEKLFF
TRBD2,NA,TRBJ2-1,TRBV19,TGTGCCAGTAGTATGAGCGGGACCTACAATGAGCAGTTCTTC,CASSMSGTYNEQFF
TRBD2,NA,TRBJ2-1,TRBV7-2,TGTGCCAGCAGCTTAGGACTAGCGGGGGGGCAAGTGGTGCAGTTCTTC,CASSLGLAGGQVVQFF
TRBD1,NA,TRBJ2-2,TRBV18,TGTGCCAGCTCACCAAGACAGGGGGCGATGAACACCGGGGAGCTGTTTTTT,CASSPRQGAMNTGELFF
TRBD1,NA,TRBJ1-5,TRBV9,TGTGCCAGCAGCGCCGGACAGGGCCGGGATCAGCCCCAGCATTTT,CASSAGQGRDQPQHF
NA,NA,TRBJ1-1,TRBV27,TGTGCCAGCAGTTCGCGGCAGAACACTGAAGCTTTCTTT,CASSSRQNTEAFF
TRBD2,NA,TRBJ2-5,TRBV11-3,TGTGCCAGCAGCTATCACGTCTTCCGGGACTACGACCAAGAGACCCAGTACTTC,CASSYHVFRDYDQETQYF
TRBD1,NA,TRBJ2-7,TRBV7-2,TGTGCCAGCAGCTTAGGACAGGGTTTCTACGAGCAGTACTTC,CASSLGQGFYEQYF
NA,NA,TRBJ2-5,TRBV7-2,TGTGCCAGCAGCTCCACGACTGGAGAAGAGACCCAGTACTTC,CASSSTTGEETQYF
TRBD1,NA,TRBJ2-7,TRBV27,TGTGCCAGCAGCCCGACAGGGATCCCCTACGAGCAGTACTTC,CASSPTGIPYEQYF
TRBD1,few,TRBJ1-6,TRBV27,TGTGCCAGCAGTTTAACGGACAGGGGGAATTCACCCCTCCACTTT,CASSLTDRGNSPLHF
TRBD1,NA,TRBJ2-2,TRBV6-5,TGTGCCAGCGCCTCGGGACAGGTCTTCGGGGAGCTGTTTTTT,CASASGQVFGELFF
TRBD1,NA,TRBJ1-1,TRBV5-1,TGCGCCAGCAGCTTGGGGACAGGGACCGCGAACACTGAAGCTTTCTTT,CASSLGTGTANTEAFF
NA,NA,TRBJ2-5,TRBV11-2,TGTGCCAGCAGCTTAGGCGCGGTAGGTCGAGAGACCCAGTACTTC,CASSLGAVGRETQYF
NA,NA,TRBJ2-2,TRBV5-5,TGTGCCAGCAGCAGGACTGTCACCGGGGAGCTGTTTTTT,CASSRTVTGELFF
NA,once,TRBJ2-5,TRBV6-5,TGTGCCAGCAGTCCACTAGCAGAGGTACCGAAGACCCAGTACTTC,CASSPLAEVPKTQYF
TRBD2,NA,TRBJ2-3,TRBV10-1,TGCGCCAGCAGCGAAGCTAGCGGCAGTACGCAGTATTTT,CASSEASGSTQYF
TRBD1,NA,TRBJ1-1,TRBV27,TGTGCCAGCAGTTTGACAGGGGAGGCAACTTTCTTT,CASSLTGEATFF
TRBD1,NA,TRBJ2-1,TRBV2,TGTGCCAGCAGCCGACAGGGCAATGAGCAGTTCTTC,CASSRQGNEQFF
TRBD1,once,TRBJ2-7,TRBV7-2,TGTGCCAGCAGCTCACCCGGGACAGCCTCCTACGAGCAGTACTTC,CASSSPGTASYEQYF
NA,NA,TRBJ1-1,TRBV19,TGTGCCAGTAGTCACCAGATGAACACTGAAGCTTTCTTT,CASSHQMNTEAFF
NA,few,TRBJ1-2,TRBV30,TGTGCCTGGAGTGTAAGGCAGGGCTATGGCTACACCTTC,CAWSVRQGYGYTF
TRBD2,NA,TRBJ2-1,TRBV7-3,TGTGCCAGCAGCCCCCGGGTAGGAGCGGGAGGGCGCAATGAGCAGTTCTTC,CASSPRVGAGGRNEQFF
TRBD2,NA,TRBJ2-1,TRBV18,TGTGCCAGCTCACGCCTCACTAGCGGGAGCTCCTACAATGAGCAGTTCTTC,CASSRLTSGSSYNEQFF
NA,NA,TRBJ1-1,TRBV6-1,TGTGCCAGCAGTGTATATCAGGACACTGAAGCTTTCTTT,CASSVYQDTEAFF
TRBD1,NA,TRBJ1-4,TRBV18,TGTGCCAGCTCACTGGGACAGGGTGCGCTGTTTTTT,CASSLGQGALFF
NA,NA,TRBJ2-2,TRBV5-1,TGCGCCAGCAGCGTTGGAACAGGGAACACCGGGGAGCTGTTTTTT,CASSVGTGNTGELFF
TRBD1,NA,TRBJ1-6,TRBV4-1,TGCGCCAGCAGCCAAGATTGGACAGGGGACAATTCACCCCTCCACTTT,CASSQDWTGDNSPLHF
NA,NA,TRBJ1-6,TRBV4-3,TGCGCCAGCAGCGCCGGACAGCCTAATAATTCACCCCTCCACTTT,CASSAGQPNNSPLHF
TRBD1,NA,TRBJ1-3,TRBV30,TGTGCCACCGGACAGGGGGCTGGAAACACCATATATTTT,CATGQGAGNTIYF
TRBD1,NA,TRBJ2-7,TRBV14,TGTGCCAGCAGGGGCGGGGGACAGGGCTCCTACGAGCAGTACTTC,CASRGGGQGSYEQYF
TRBD2,once,TRBJ2-3,TRBV6-1,TGTGCCAGCAGTAGCGGGAGGGCGACAGATACGCAGTATTTT,CASSSGRATDTQYF
NA,NA,TRBJ1-4,TRBV11-2,TGTGCCAGCAGCCCGGACACTTCTCTGGGGGAAAAACTGTTTTTT,CASSPDTSLGEKLFF
TRBD2,NA,TRBJ2-1,TRBV28,TGTGCCAGCAGTTTCCCCAAGACTAGCGGGAGGTCTTACAATGAGCAGTTCTTC,CASSFPKTSGRSYNEQFF
TRBD2,NA,TRBJ2-3,TRBV7-9,TGTGCCAGCAGCCAGCCCGGACTAGCGGGAGGGAGCACAGATACGCAGTATTTT,CASSQPGLAGGSTDTQYF
TRBD2,few,TRBJ2-3,TRBV5-4,TGTGCCAGCAGCCAAGCGGGGGGGGTAACAGATACGCAGTATTTT,CASSQAGGVTDTQYF
TRBD2,NA,TRBJ2-3,TRBV5-5,TGTGCCAGCAGCATTAGCGGGGGTGATACGCAGTATTTT,CASSISGGDTQYF
NA,few,TRBJ1-5,TRBV15,TGTGCCACCAGTCGACAGGTGGGTCAGCCCCAGCATTTT,CATSRQVGQPQHF